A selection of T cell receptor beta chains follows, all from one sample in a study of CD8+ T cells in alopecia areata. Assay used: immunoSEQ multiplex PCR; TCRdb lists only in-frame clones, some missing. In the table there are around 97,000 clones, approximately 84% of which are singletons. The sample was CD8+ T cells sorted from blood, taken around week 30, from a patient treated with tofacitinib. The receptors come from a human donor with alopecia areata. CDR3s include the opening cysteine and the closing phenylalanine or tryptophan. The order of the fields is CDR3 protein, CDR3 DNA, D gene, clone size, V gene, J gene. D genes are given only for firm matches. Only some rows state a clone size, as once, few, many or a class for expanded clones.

CDR3aa: CAISEVVSNQPQHF; CDR3nt: TGTGCCATCAGTGAAGTGGTGAGCAATCAGCCCCAGCATTTT; d_gene: .; abundance: .; v_gene: TRBV10-3; j_gene: TRBJ1-5
CDR3aa: CASTGGTSYEQYF; CDR3nt: TGTGCCAGCACGGGCGGGACTAGCTACGAGCAGTACTTC; d_gene: TRBD2; abundance: .; v_gene: TRBV27; j_gene: TRBJ2-7
CDR3aa: CSVHFDRNLGGSYNEQFF; CDR3nt: TGCAGTGTGCATTTCGACCGCAACCTTGGGGGGTCCTACAATGAGCAGTTCTTC; d_gene: .; abundance: .; v_gene: TRBV29-1; j_gene: TRBJ2-1
CDR3aa: CASSLESGLYGYTF; CDR3nt: TGTGCCAGCAGCTTGGAGTCGGGACTCTATGGCTACACCTTC; d_gene: .; abundance: .; v_gene: TRBV5-6; j_gene: TRBJ1-2
CDR3aa: CSAVGSQETQYF; CDR3nt: TGCAGCGCCGTGGGTTCCCAAGAGACCCAGTACTTC; d_gene: .; abundance: .; v_gene: TRBV29-1; j_gene: TRBJ2-5
CDR3aa: CASSATIRSDTQYF; CDR3nt: TGTGCCAGCAGCGCAACCATCAGGTCGGATACGCAGTATTTT; d_gene: .; abundance: .; v_gene: TRBV6-1; j_gene: TRBJ2-3
CDR3aa: CASSLRQGSYEQYF; CDR3nt: TGCGCCAGCAGCTTACGACAGGGCTCCTACGAGCAGTACTTC; d_gene: TRBD1; abundance: .; v_gene: TRBV5-1; j_gene: TRBJ2-7
CDR3aa: CSVVGPRRLARNTGELFF; CDR3nt: TGCAGCGTTGTTGGGCCCAGACGACTAGCGAGGAACACCGGGGAGCTGTTTTTT; d_gene: TRBD2; abundance: .; v_gene: TRBV29-1; j_gene: TRBJ2-2
CDR3aa: CASSQRGYQETQYF; CDR3nt: TGCGCCAGCAGTCAAAGGGGATATCAAGAGACCCAGTACTTC; d_gene: .; abundance: .; v_gene: TRBV23-1; j_gene: TRBJ2-5
CDR3aa: CASSLYPSGRYYEQYF; CDR3nt: TGTGCCAGCAGTTTATATCCCAGCGGGAGGTACTACGAGCAGTACTTC; d_gene: TRBD2; abundance: .; v_gene: TRBV27; j_gene: TRBJ2-7
CDR3aa: CASSLGQDEQYF; CDR3nt: TGCGCCAGCAGCTTGGGACAAGACGAGCAGTACTTC; d_gene: .; abundance: .; v_gene: TRBV5-1; j_gene: TRBJ2-7
CDR3aa: CASSLGFRLLNEKLFF; CDR3nt: TGTGCCAGCAGCTTGGGGTTCCGGCTACTCAATGAAAAACTGTTTTTT; d_gene: .; abundance: .; v_gene: TRBV11-2; j_gene: TRBJ1-4
CDR3aa: CASSPGTGKFGEQFF; CDR3nt: TGTGCCAGCAGCCCCGGGACAGGGAAATTTGGTGAGCAGTTCTTC; d_gene: TRBD1; abundance: .; v_gene: TRBV6-1; j_gene: TRBJ2-1
CDR3aa: CASSTGGAGGELFF; CDR3nt: TGTGCCAGCAGTACAGGGGGCGCGGGCGGGGAGCTGTTTTTT; d_gene: TRBD1; abundance: .; v_gene: TRBV9; j_gene: TRBJ2-2
CDR3aa: CACAPGAPLAYEQYF; CDR3nt: TGTGCCTGTGCCCCCGGCGCTCCGCTTGCCTACGAGCAGTACTTC; d_gene: .; abundance: .; v_gene: TRBV30; j_gene: TRBJ2-7
CDR3aa: CASSLAGAAWGPGREQYF; CDR3nt: TGTGCCAGCAGCTTAGCCGGGGCCGCGTGGGGCCCCGGTAGGGAGCAGTACTTC; d_gene: .; abundance: .; v_gene: TRBV11-2; j_gene: TRBJ2-7
CDR3aa: CASRPLAGGSPYEQYF; CDR3nt: TGTGCCAGCAGACCGCTAGCGGGAGGATCCCCCTACGAGCAGTACTTC; d_gene: TRBD2; abundance: .; v_gene: TRBV27; j_gene: TRBJ2-7
CDR3aa: CASSGGSDSNQPQHF; CDR3nt: TGTGCCAGCAGTGGGGGAAGTGATAGCAATCAGCCCCAGCATTTT; d_gene: .; abundance: .; v_gene: TRBV9; j_gene: TRBJ1-5
CDR3aa: CASSPIQGAGANVLTF; CDR3nt: TGTGCCAGCAGCCCCATCCAGGGGGCTGGGGCCAACGTCCTGACTTTC; d_gene: TRBD1; abundance: .; v_gene: TRBV27; j_gene: TRBJ2-6
CDR3aa: CACRFRGDTEAFF; CDR3nt: TGTGCCTGTCGATTTAGGGGAGACACTGAAGCTTTCTTT; d_gene: .; abundance: .; v_gene: TRBV30; j_gene: TRBJ1-1
CDR3aa: CSVVSWQPLSGNTIYF; CDR3nt: TGCAGCGTTGTCTCGTGGCAGCCCCTTTCTGGAAACACCATATATTTT; d_gene: .; abundance: .; v_gene: TRBV29-1; j_gene: TRBJ1-3
CDR3aa: CASSAGTDTEAFF; CDR3nt: TGTGCCAGCAGCGCCGGGACAGACACTGAAGCTTTCTTT; d_gene: TRBD1; abundance: .; v_gene: TRBV9; j_gene: TRBJ1-1
CDR3aa: CASSQSRAGGQPQHF; CDR3nt: TGCGCCAGCAGTCAATCCCGTGCAGGGGGACAGCCCCAGCATTTT; d_gene: TRBD1; abundance: .; v_gene: TRBV23-1; j_gene: TRBJ1-5
CDR3aa: CSVEDPARGGAQYF; CDR3nt: TGCAGCGTTGAAGATCCCGCGCGGGGGGGCGCGCAGTATTTT; d_gene: TRBD2; abundance: .; v_gene: TRBV29-1; j_gene: TRBJ2-3
CDR3aa: CASSLTASSYNEQFF; CDR3nt: TGCGCCAGCAGCTTGACGGCTAGTTCCTACAATGAGCAGTTCTTC; d_gene: .; abundance: once; v_gene: TRBV5-1; j_gene: TRBJ2-1
CDR3aa: CSVEDQGQPSPTDTQYF; CDR3nt: TGCAGCGTTGAAGATCAGGGACAGCCCTCGCCCACAGATACGCAGTATTTT; d_gene: TRBD1; abundance: .; v_gene: TRBV29-1; j_gene: TRBJ2-3
CDR3aa: CSVLGLAGYNEQFF; CDR3nt: TGCAGCGTTCTGGGACTAGCGGGATACAATGAGCAGTTCTTC; d_gene: TRBD2; abundance: .; v_gene: TRBV29-1; j_gene: TRBJ2-1
CDR3aa: CASSQSAVYGYTF; CDR3nt: TGCGCCAGCAGTCAATCGGCAGTCTATGGCTACACCTTC; d_gene: .; abundance: .; v_gene: TRBV23-1; j_gene: TRBJ1-2
CDR3aa: CASGGTGITEAFF; CDR3nt: TGTGCCAGCGGCGGGACAGGGATCACTGAAGCTTTCTTT; d_gene: TRBD1; abundance: .; v_gene: TRBV25-1; j_gene: TRBJ1-1
CDR3aa: CASSLEGGPDGNTDTQYF; CDR3nt: TGTGCCAGCAGCTTGGAGGGTGGTCCAGACGGTAACACAGATACGCAGTATTTT; d_gene: .; abundance: .; v_gene: TRBV5-6; j_gene: TRBJ2-3
CDR3aa: CASRPGLAGAADTQYF; CDR3nt: TGTGCCAGTAGGCCGGGACTAGCGGGAGCGGCAGATACGCAGTATTTT; d_gene: TRBD2; abundance: .; v_gene: TRBV19; j_gene: TRBJ2-3
CDR3aa: CASEPGQGLPGETQYF; CDR3nt: TGCGCCAGCGAACCGGGACAGGGGCTTCCTGGGGAGACCCAGTACTTC; d_gene: TRBD1; abundance: once; v_gene: TRBV4-1; j_gene: TRBJ2-5
CDR3aa: CAWSVRGLGRTDTQYF; CDR3nt: TGTGCCTGGAGTGTAAGGGGGCTGGGGAGAACAGATACGCAGTATTTT; d_gene: TRBD1; abundance: .; v_gene: TRBV30; j_gene: TRBJ2-3
CDR3aa: CASKDRAYGYTF; CDR3nt: TGTGCCAGCAAGGACAGAGCCTATGGCTACACCTTC; d_gene: .; abundance: .; v_gene: TRBV9; j_gene: TRBJ1-2
CDR3aa: CAWDRYNEKLFF; CDR3nt: TGTGCCTGGGACAGGTATAATGAAAAACTGTTTTTT; d_gene: .; abundance: .; v_gene: TRBV30; j_gene: TRBJ1-4
CDR3aa: CASSSTRVTDNEQFF; CDR3nt: TGTGCCAGCAGCTCCACCAGGGTAACCGACAATGAGCAGTTCTTC; d_gene: .; abundance: few; v_gene: TRBV7-9; j_gene: TRBJ2-1
CDR3aa: CASSSNQGYYGYTF; CDR3nt: TGTGCCAGCAGCTCGAATCAGGGGTACTATGGCTACACCTTC; d_gene: .; abundance: .; v_gene: TRBV13; j_gene: TRBJ1-2
CDR3aa: CASSLGTGYEQYF; CDR3nt: TGTGCCAGCAGCTTAGGGACAGGCTACGAGCAGTACTTC; d_gene: TRBD1; abundance: few; v_gene: TRBV5-6; j_gene: TRBJ2-7
CDR3aa: CASSLSQGRNYNEQFF; CDR3nt: TGTGCCAGCAGCTTGTCTCAGGGCAGAAACTACAATGAGCAGTTCTTC; d_gene: .; abundance: .; v_gene: TRBV5-6; j_gene: TRBJ2-1
CDR3aa: CSVEDPEGRSYEQYF; CDR3nt: TGCAGCGTTGAAGACCCCGAGGGTAGATCCTACGAGCAGTACTTC; d_gene: .; abundance: .; v_gene: TRBV29-1; j_gene: TRBJ2-7
CDR3aa: CASKVNLGGDTEAFF; CDR3nt: TGTGCCAGCAAGGTGAATCTCGGGGGGGACACTGAAGCTTTCTTT; d_gene: .; abundance: .; v_gene: TRBV6-6; j_gene: TRBJ1-1